This TCR beta chain was documented in a study of blood T cell repertoires in COVID-19. Study overall: Samples came from the United States, Italy and Spain, spanning acute and convalescent COVID-19. Sample material is recorded as cDNA or gDNA derived from T cells, B-cell-depleted T cells, or PBMCs.

This CDR3 has 15 amino acids. The V gene lost 2 bases and the J gene lost 1 base, with 11 bases spanning the gap. CDR1 is KGHSH and CDR2 is LQKENI in the germline V gene. Libraries were prepared by immunoSEQ multiplex PCR; TCRdb keeps only in-frame clonotypes and omits some of them. The profile shows 250,000 or so clones, roughly 80% of them singletons. The chain couples TRBV18 to TRBJ2-5; D is possibly TRBD2 (7 bases). The sequence was collected from a man aged 55-75 years with acute or convalescent COVID-19. The sequencing input was peripheral blood. CDR3 coding DNA: TGTGCCAGCTCACCAGGGGCGGGGGCCCAAGAGACCCAGTACTTC. Encoded protein: CASSPGAGAQETQYF.